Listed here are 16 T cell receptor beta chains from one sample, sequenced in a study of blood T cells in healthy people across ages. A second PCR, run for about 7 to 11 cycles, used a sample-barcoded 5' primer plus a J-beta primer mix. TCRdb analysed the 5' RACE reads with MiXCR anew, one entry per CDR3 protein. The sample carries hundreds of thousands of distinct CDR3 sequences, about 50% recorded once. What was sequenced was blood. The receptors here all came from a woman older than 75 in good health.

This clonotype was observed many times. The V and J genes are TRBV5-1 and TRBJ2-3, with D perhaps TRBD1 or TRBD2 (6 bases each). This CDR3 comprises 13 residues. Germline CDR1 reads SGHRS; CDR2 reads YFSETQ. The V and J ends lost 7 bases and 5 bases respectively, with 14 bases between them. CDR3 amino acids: CASGGQGGDTQYF. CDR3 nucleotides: TGCGCCAGCGGGGGGCAAGGCGGAGATACGCAGTATTTT.

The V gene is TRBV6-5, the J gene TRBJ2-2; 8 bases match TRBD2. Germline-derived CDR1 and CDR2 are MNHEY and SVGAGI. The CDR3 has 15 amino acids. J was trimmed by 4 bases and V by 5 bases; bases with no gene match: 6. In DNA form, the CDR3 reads TGTGCCAGCAGTCGCGAGCGGGGGCGCACCGGGGAGCTGTTTTTT. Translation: CASSRERGRTGELFF.

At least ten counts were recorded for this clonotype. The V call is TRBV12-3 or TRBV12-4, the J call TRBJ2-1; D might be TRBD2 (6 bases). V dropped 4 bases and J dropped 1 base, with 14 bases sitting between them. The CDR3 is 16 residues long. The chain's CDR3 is CASSSGGGASYNEQFF. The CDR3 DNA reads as TGTGCCAGCAGTTCCGGGGGTGGGGCATCCTACAATGAGCAGTTCTTC.

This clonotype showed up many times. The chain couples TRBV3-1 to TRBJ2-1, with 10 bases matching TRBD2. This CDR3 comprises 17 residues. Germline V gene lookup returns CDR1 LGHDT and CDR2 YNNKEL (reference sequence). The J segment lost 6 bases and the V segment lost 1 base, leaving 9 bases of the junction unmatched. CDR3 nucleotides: TGTGCCAGCAGCCAAGCCCGGGGCCTAGCGGGAGTCAATGAGCAGTTCTTC. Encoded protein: CASSQARGLAGVNEQFF.

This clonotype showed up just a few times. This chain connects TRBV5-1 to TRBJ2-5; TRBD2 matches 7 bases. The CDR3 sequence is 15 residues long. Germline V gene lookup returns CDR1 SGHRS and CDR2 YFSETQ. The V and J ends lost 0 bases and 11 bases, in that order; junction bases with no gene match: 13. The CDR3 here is CASSLGPREPGVQYF. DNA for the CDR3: TGCGCCAGCAGCTTGGGACCGCGGGAGCCGGGTGTGCAGTACTTC.

CDR3 loop: CASSLLPDRAETQYF. The CDR3 DNA sequence: TGTGCCAGCAGTTTACTACCCGACAGGGCAGAGACCCAGTACTTC. The chain joins TRBV27 to TRBJ2-7, with TRBD1 identical over 7 bases. The better agreement between TRBJ2-5 and the DNA end casts doubt on the J call. Germline CDR1 and CDR2: MNHEY and SMNVEV (reference sequence). The CDR3 is 15 residues long.

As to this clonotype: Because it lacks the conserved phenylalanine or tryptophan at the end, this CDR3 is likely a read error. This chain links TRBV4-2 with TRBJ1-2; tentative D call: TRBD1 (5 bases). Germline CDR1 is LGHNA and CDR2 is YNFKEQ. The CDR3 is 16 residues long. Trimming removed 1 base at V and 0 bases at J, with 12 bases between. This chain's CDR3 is CASSQGTPVANYGYTV. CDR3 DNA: TGTGCCAGCAGCCAAGGGACACCCGTTGCTAACTATGGCTACACCGTC.

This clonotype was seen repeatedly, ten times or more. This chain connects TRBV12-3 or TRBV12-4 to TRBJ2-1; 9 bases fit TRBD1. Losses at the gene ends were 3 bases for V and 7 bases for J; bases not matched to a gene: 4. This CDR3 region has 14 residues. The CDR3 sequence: CASSFSGTGNEQFF. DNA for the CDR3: TGTGCCAGCAGTTTTTCTGGGACAGGGAATGAGCAGTTCTTC.

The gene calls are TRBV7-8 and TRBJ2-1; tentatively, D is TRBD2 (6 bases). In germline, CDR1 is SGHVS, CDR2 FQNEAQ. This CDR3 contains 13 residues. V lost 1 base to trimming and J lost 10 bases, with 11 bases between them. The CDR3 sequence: CASSLVGDSEQFF. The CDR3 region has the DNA TGTGCCAGCAGCTTAGTGGGGGACTCAGAGCAGTTCTTC. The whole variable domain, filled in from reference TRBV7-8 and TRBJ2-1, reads GAGVSQSPRYKVAKRGQDVALRCDPISGHVSLFWYQQALGQGPEFLTYFQNEAQLDKSGLPSDRFFAERPEGSVSTLKIQRTQQEDSAVYLCASSLVGDSEQFFGPGTRLTVL.

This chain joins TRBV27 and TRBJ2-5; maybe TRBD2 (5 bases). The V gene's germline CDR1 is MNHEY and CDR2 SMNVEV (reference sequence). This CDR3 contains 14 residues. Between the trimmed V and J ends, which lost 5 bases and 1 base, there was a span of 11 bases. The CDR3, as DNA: TGTGCCAGCAGTCGGACTCTCTTCCAAGAGACCCAGTACTTC. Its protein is CASSRTLFQETQYF.

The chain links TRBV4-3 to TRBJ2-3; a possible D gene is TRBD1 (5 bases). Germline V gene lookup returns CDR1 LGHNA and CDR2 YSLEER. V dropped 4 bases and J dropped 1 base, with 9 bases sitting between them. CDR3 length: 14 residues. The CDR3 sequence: CASSRDSRTDTQYF. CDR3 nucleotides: TGCGCCAGCAGCCGTGACAGTCGCACAGATACGCAGTATTTT.

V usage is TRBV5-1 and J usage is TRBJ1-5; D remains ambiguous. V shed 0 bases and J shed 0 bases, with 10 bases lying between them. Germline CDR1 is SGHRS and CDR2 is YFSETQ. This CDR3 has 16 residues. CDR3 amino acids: CASSLGPQASNQPQHF. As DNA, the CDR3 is TGCGCCAGCAGCTTGGGGCCCCAGGCTAGCAATCAGCCCCAGCATTTT.

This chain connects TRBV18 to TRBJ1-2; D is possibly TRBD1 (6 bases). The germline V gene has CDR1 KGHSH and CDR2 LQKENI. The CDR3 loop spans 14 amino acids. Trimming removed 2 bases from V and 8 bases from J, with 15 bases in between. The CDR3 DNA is TGTGCCAGCTCACCAAAATCACAGGGATACGGCTACACCTTC. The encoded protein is CASSPKSQGYGYTF.

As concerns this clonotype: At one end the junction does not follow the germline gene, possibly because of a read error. The CDR3, as DNA: TGTGCCAGCAAGGCTTTAGCGGCCAGCACAGATACGCCGTATTTT. Its translation is CASKALAASTDTPYF. This sequence joins TRBV7-3 and TRBJ2-3, with D possibly being TRBD2 (6 bases). This CDR3 comprises 15 residues. The germline gives CDR1 SGHTA, CDR2 FQGTGA.

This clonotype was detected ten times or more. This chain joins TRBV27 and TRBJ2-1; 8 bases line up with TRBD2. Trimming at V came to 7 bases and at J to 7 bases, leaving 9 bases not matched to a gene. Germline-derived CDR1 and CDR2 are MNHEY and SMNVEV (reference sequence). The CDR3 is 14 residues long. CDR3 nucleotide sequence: TGTGCCAGCAAAGTAGCGGGACACGGGAATGAGCAGTTCTTC. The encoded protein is CASKVAGHGNEQFF.

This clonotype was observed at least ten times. DNA for the CDR3: TGTGCCAGCAGACGTGGCGCCATAGCGGGAGGCCTCTATGAGCAGTTCTTC. It translates to CASRRGAIAGGLYEQFF. The V gene is TRBV28, the J gene TRBJ2-1; 10 bases match TRBD2. The J segment lost 8 bases and the V segment lost 6 bases, leaving 16 bases of the junction unmatched. Germline V gene lookup returns CDR1 MDHEN and CDR2 SYDVKM. CDR3 length: 17 residues.